The text below deals with one T cell receptor beta chain. As processed by the authors: The authors estimated nucleated cell counts from reference gene primer amplification. Method: immunoSEQ multiplex PCR; TCRdb's copy keeps in-frame clones and lacks some. The DNA was the basis for D and trimming; V, J and clone size are from that table. The repertoire includes roughly 57,000 clones, around 89% of them detected once, and over 15% sits in the top ten. The data originate from a study of blood T cell repertoires in COVID-19. As for the study in general: COVID-19 samples collected from the United States, Italy and Spain covered acute and convalescent phases.

This CDR3 spans 16 amino acids. Trimming cost V 6 bases and J 1 base; bases outside gene matches: 11. Germline assignment: CDR1 SNHLY and CDR2 FYNNEI. The chain uses TRBV2 and TRBJ2-7, with 8 bases matching TRBD1. What was sequenced was peripheral blood. This clonotype originated in a human donor in a cohort sampled during active COVID-19. The CDR3 sequence: CASRPLGQGLSYEQYF. CDR3 bases: TGTGCCAGCAGGCCCCTAGGACAGGGACTTTCCTACGAGCAGTACTTC.